The 12 T cell receptor beta chains presented below share a single source sample, sequenced in a study of beta chain features in type 1 diabetes. The sequenced template was cDNA made from the entire isolated RNA. The table came from immunoSEQ multiplex PCR; TCRdb's copy has only in-frame clones and leaves some out. The table records 250,000 or so clones, about 63% of them present only once. The sequenced sample consisted of naive CD4+ T cells from blood. The receptor source for this set is a man younger than 45 in good health.

This chain joins TRBV4-3 and TRBJ2-1; a weak D match, TRBD2 (5 bases). V was shortened by 0 bases and J by 4 bases, with 16 bases between the two germline ends. CDR1 LGHNA and CDR2 YSLEER come from the germline V gene. CDR3 length: 17 amino acids. CDR3 nucleotides: TGCGCCAGCAGCCAAGATACTGGGGAGCCCGTTTACAATGAGCAGTTCTTC. Amino acid sequence: CASSQDTGEPVYNEQFF.

As to this clone: The sample holds other DNA sequences that translate to the same CDR3. The CDR3 nucleotides read TGTGCCAGCAGCTTAGTGGCCGCCCAAGAGACCCAGTACTTC. Encoded protein: CASSLVAAQETQYF. The chain employs TRBV7-2 and TRBJ2-5, with unresolved D. CDR3 length: 14 amino acids. The V gene lost 1 base and the J gene lost 1 base, with 7 bases spanning the gap. In germline, CDR1 is SGHTA, CDR2 FQGNSA.

The chain has TRBV10-3 and TRBJ1-1, with no clear D. V was trimmed by 0 bases and J by 2 bases, leaving 7 bases between them. CDR1 and CDR2 (germline): ENHRY, SYGVKD. The CDR3 spans 14 residues. The CDR3 reads CAISESKRNTEAFF. CDR3 sequence (DNA): TGTGCCATCAGTGAGTCAAAAAGAAACACTGAAGCTTTCTTT.

This clone was found a few times. The chain has TRBV23-1 and TRBJ1-1; tentatively, D is TRBD1 (6 bases). TRBV23-1 is sorted into the ORF group, with uncertain function. The ends were cut back, 3 bases at V and 5 bases at J, with 16 bases in the middle. The CDR3 has 15 residues. The chain's CDR3 is CASSHLRGAGTEAFF. The DNA for the CDR3 is TGCGCCAGCAGTCATCTCAGGGGCGCAGGGACTGAAGCTTTCTTT.

V gene TRBV29-1 combines with J gene TRBJ1-2; weak D call: TRBD1 (6 bases). In germline, CDR1 is SQVTM, CDR2 ANQGSEA. The CDR3 loop spans 13 amino acids. The V and J ends lost 4 bases and 2 bases respectively, with 11 bases between them. The CDR3: CSVGQVFNYGYTF. CDR3 sequence (DNA): TGCAGCGTTGGACAGGTTTTCAACTATGGCTACACCTTC.

The chain carries TRBV6-5 and TRBJ2-1, with D perhaps TRBD1 (5 bases). Germline CDR1 MNHEY, CDR2 SVGAGI. V shed 0 bases and J shed 2 bases, with 8 bases lying between them. The CDR3 is 15 residues long. The CDR3 DNA sequence: TGTGCCAGCAGTTACTCCGGACAAGCCTACAATGAGCAGTTCTTC. This gives the protein CASSYSGQAYNEQFF.

Only a few counts were recorded for this clone. The chain couples TRBV29-1 to TRBJ2-5; TRBD1 or TRBD2 may be the D gene (5 bases each). Trimming left V 8 bases short and J 5 bases short, with 18 bases between. CDR1 and CDR2 (germline): SQVTM, ANQGSEA. The CDR3 is 13 amino acids. CDR3 DNA: TGCAGCCTGAGCCCAGCCGGGGCGGAGACCCAGTACTTC. Translated, it gives CSLSPAGAETQYF.

The chain is built from TRBV30 and TRBJ2-1, with 9 bases identical to TRBD1. CDR1 is GTSNPN and CDR2 is SVGIG in the germline V gene (reference sequence). This CDR3 contains 15 residues. The V and J ends lost 1 base and 5 bases, in that order; junction bases with no gene match: 6. This CDR3 is CAWSALRDRDNEQFF. CDR3 coding DNA: TGTGCCTGGAGTGCCCTCCGGGACAGGGACAATGAGCAGTTCTTC.

This clone was found once. The chain has TRBV20-1 and TRBJ2-3, with D possibly TRBD2 on 6 matching bases. The CDR3 extends over 11 amino acids. Per germline, CDR1 DFQATT and CDR2 SNEGSKA (reference sequence). The V gene lost 5 bases and the J gene lost 9 bases, with 12 bases spanning the gap. Here the CDR3 DNA reads TGCAGTGCTGCCTACGGGGGAACGCAGTATTTT. Its protein product is CSAAYGGTQYF.

The chain has TRBV7-2 and TRBJ2-3; the match to TRBD2 covers 12 bases. The CDR3 is 16 amino acids. Germline V lookup: CDR1 SGHTA, CDR2 FQGNSA. V lost 0 bases to trimming and J lost 6 bases; unmatched junction nucleotides: 4. The DNA for the CDR3 is TGTGCCAGCAGCTTAGCCCTAGCGGGAGGGTTGGATACGCAGTATTTT. It encodes CASSLALAGGLDTQYF.

This clone was recorded a few times. The chain carries TRBV30 and TRBJ2-1; D gene ambiguous. The CDR3 spans 14 residues. V lost 2 bases and J 2 bases, leaving 10 bases between the germline ends. Germline-derived CDR1 and CDR2 are GTSNPN and SVGIG (reference sequence). The CDR3 here is CAWSRTSAYNEQFF. DNA for the CDR3: TGTGCCTGGAGTAGAACTTCCGCCTACAATGAGCAGTTCTTC. The full variable domain, completed using reference TRBV30 and TRBJ2-1, is SQTIHQWPATLVQPVGSPLSLECTVEGTSNPNLYWYRQAAGRGLQLLFYSVGIGQISSEVPQNLSASRPQDRQFILSSKKLLLSDSGFYLCAWSRTSAYNEQFFGPGTRLTVL.

This rearrangement joins TRBV29-1 to TRBJ2-5; D gene ambiguous. CDR3 length: 12 residues. V shed 8 bases and J shed 4 bases, with 14 bases lying between them. From germline, CDR1 is SQVTM and CDR2 ANQGSEA. For the CDR3, the DNA is TGCAGCCAACTGGGGAAAGGAGAGACCCAGTACTTC. This gives the protein CSQLGKGETQYF.